This TCR beta chain appears in the sequencing data of a study of T cells in Graves' hyperthyroidism and ophthalmopathy. This clonotype was observed at least ten times. Trimming removed 0 bases at V and 10 bases at J, with 13 bases between. This CDR3 has 13 amino acids. CDR1 is KGHSH and CDR2 is LQKENI in the germline V gene. TCR beta CDR3 region amplification was performed from RNA transcripts. The TCR CDR3 was amplified in a first-round RT-PCR using the HTBI primer set. TCRdb used MiXCR to reprocess the multiplex PCR reads, holding one entry per CDR3 protein. The sample holds approximately 95,000 distinct CDR3 sequences, roughly 40% seen once.

The sample was peripheral blood or thyroid tissue (not recorded which). This TCR came from a woman aged 25 to 39 with Graves' hyperthyroidism. The chain has TRBV18 and TRBJ2-7, with a tentative D call TRBD2 (6 bases). CDR3 DNA sequence: TGTGCCAGCTCACCACCCGGGACTCCGGCACAGTACTTC. Protein sequence: CASSPPGTPAQYF.